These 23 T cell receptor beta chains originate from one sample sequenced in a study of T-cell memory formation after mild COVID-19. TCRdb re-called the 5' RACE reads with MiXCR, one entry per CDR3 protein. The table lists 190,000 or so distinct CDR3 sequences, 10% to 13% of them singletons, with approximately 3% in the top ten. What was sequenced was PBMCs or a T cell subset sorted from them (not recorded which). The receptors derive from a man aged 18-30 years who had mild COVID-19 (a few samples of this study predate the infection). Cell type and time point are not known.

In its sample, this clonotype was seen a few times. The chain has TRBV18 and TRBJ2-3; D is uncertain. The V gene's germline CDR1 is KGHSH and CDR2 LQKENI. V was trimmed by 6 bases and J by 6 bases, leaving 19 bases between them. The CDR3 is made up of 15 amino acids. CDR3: CASSTMDPAQDTQYF. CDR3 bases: TGTGCCAGCTCCACAATGGACCCGGCCCAGGATACGCAGTATTTT.

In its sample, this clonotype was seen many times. The CDR3 nucleotides are TGTGCCAGCAGCTTAGGGACTAGCGGGGGAAGGCAGTTCTTC. It encodes CASSLGTSGGRQFF. The V call is TRBV7-3, the J call TRBJ2-1; the match to TRBD2 covers 14 bases. This CDR3 contains 14 residues. V lost 2 bases and J lost 12; bases outside the gene matches: 3. The V gene's germline CDR1 is SGHTA and CDR2 FQGTGA.

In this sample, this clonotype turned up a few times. The CDR3 spells CASSWDREQFF. DNA for the CDR3: TGTGCCAGCAGTTGGGACCGCGAGCAGTTCTTC. The chain employs TRBV6-2 or TRBV6-3 and TRBJ2-1; possibly TRBD1 or TRBD2 for D (5 bases each). Trimming removed 4 bases from V and 10 bases from J, with 8 bases in between. Germline lookup yields CDR1 MNHEY and CDR2 SVGEGT. The CDR3 sequence is 11 residues long.

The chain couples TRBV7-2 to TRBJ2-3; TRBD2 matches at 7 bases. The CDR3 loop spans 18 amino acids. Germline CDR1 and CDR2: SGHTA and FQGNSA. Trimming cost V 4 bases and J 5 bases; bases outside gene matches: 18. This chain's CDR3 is CASSSGVSGGRGIDTQYF. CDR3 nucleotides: TGTGCCAGCAGCTCGGGGGTATCCGGGGGGAGAGGAATAGATACGCAGTATTTT.

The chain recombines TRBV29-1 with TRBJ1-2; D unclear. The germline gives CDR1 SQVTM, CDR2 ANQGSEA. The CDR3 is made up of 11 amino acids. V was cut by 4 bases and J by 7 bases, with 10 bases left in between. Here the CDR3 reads CSVGRGGGYTF. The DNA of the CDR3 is TGCAGCGTTGGACGGGGTGGTGGCTACACCTTC.

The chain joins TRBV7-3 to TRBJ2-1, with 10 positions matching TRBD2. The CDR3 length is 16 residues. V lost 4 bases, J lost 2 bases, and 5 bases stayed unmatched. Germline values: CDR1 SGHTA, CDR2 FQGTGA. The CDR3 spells CASSSAGGPPYNEQFF. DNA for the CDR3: TGTGCCAGCAGCTCAGCGGGGGGGCCCCCCTACAATGAGCAGTTCTTC.

The CDR3 sequence is CASYTADQPQHF. CDR3 bases: TGTGCCAGCTACACAGCAGATCAGCCCCAGCATTTT. The chain combines TRBV28 with TRBJ1-5, with no clear D. The V end lost 8 bases, the J end lost 5 bases, and 10 bases lay between the germline ends. The CDR3 is made up of 12 amino acids. Germline lookup yields CDR1 MDHEN and CDR2 SYDVKM.

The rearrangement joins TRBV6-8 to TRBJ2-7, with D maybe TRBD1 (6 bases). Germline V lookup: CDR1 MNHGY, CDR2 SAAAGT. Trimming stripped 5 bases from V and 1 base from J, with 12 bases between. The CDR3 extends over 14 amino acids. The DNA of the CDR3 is TGTGCCAGCAGTCGACAGGAGCCGTCCTACGAGCAGTACGTC. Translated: CASSRQEPSYEQYV.

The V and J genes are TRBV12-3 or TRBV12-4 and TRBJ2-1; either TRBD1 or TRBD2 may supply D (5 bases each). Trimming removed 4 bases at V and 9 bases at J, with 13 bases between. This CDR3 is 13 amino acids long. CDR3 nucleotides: TGTGCCAGCAGTTCTGACGGGGACGCTGAGCAGTTCTTC. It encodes CASSSDGDAEQFF.

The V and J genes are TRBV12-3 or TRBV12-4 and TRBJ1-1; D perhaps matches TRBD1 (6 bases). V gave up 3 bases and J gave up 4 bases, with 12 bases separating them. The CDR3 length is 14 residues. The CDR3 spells CASSFQGTSTEAFF. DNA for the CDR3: TGTGCCAGCAGTTTCCAGGGGACCTCCACTGAAGCTTTCTTT.

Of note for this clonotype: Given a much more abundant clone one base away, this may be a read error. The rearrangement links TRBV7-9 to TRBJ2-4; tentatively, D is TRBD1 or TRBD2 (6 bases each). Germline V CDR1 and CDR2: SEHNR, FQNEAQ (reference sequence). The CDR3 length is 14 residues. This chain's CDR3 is CAGSLRGPQNIQYF. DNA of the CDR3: TGTGCCGGCAGCTTACGGGGGCCCCAAAACATTCAGTACTTC.

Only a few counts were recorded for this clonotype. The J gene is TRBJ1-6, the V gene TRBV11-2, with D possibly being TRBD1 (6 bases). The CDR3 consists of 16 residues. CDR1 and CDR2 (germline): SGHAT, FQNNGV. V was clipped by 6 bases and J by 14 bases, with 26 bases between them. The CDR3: CASSSPWGRDTVSLHF. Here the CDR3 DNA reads TGTGCCAGCAGTTCCCCTTGGGGAAGGGACACGGTGTCCCTCCACTTT.

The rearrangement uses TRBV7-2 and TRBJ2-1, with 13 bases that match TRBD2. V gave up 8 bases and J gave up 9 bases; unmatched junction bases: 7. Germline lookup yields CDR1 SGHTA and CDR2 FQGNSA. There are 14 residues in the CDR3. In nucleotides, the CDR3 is TGTGCCAGCGGGACTAGCGGGGACCTGGGTGAGCAGTTCTTC. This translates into CASGTSGDLGEQFF.

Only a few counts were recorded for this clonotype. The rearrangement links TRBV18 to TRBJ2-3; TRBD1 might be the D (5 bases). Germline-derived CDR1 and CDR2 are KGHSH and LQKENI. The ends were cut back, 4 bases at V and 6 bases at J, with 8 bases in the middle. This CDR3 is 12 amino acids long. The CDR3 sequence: CASSHPGDTQYF. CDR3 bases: TGTGCCAGCTCACATCCAGGGGATACGCAGTATTTT.

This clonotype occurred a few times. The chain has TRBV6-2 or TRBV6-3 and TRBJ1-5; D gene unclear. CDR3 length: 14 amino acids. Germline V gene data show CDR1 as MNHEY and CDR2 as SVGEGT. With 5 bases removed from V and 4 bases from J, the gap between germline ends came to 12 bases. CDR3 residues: CASSRSSRNQPQHF. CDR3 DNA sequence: TGTGCCAGCAGTCGAAGCAGTCGGAATCAGCCCCAGCATTTT.

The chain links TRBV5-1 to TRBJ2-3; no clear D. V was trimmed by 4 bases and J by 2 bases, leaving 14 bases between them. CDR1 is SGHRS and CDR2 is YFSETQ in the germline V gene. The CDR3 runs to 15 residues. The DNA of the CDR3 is TGCGCCAGCAGCGTGGGTCCCCTCCTCACAGATACGCAGTATTTT. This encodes CASSVGPLLTDTQYF.

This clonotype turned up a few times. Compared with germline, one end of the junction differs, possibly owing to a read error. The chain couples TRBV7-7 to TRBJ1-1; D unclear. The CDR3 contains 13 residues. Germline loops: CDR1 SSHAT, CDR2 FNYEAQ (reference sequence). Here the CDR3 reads CASSLDGDSEAFF. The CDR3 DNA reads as TGTGCTAGCAGCTTAGATGGGGATAGTGAAGCTTTCTTT.

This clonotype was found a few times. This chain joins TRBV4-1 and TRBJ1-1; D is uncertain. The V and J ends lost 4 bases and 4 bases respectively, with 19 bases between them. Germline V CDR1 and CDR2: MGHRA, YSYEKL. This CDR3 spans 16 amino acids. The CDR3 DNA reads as TGCGCCAGCAGCCGGCCGCTGGAGGCGAAATTCACTGAAGCTTTCTTT. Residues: CASSRPLEAKFTEAFF.

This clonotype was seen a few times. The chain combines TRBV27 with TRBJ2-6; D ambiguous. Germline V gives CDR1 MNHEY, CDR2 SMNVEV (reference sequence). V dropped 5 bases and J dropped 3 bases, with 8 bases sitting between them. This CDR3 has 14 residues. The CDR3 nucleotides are TGTGCCAGCAGTCGTCGGAGTGGGGCCAACGTCCTGACTTTC. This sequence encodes CASSRRSGANVLTF.

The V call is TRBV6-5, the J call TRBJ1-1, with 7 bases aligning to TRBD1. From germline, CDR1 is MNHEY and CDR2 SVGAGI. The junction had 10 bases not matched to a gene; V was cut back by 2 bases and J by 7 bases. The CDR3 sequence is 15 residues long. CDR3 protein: CASSYRLSTGFEAFF. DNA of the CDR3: TGTGCCAGCAGTTACCGATTATCGACAGGGTTTGAAGCTTTCTTT.

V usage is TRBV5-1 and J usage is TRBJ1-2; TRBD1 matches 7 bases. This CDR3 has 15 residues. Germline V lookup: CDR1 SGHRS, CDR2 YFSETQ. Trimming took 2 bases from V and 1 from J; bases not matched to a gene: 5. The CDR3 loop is CASSFTYRGNYGYTF. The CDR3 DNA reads TGCGCCAGCAGCTTCACCTACAGGGGTAACTATGGCTACACCTTC.

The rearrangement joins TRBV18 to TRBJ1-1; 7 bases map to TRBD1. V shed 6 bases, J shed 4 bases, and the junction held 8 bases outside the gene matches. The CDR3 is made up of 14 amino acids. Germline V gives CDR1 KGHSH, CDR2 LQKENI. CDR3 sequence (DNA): TGTGCCAGCTCCGCTTCACAGGGGATCACTGAAGCTTTCTTT. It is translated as CASSASQGITEAFF.

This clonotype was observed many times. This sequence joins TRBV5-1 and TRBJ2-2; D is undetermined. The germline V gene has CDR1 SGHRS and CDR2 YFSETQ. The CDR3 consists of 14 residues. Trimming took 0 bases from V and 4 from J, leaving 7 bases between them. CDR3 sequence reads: CASSLVRTTGELFF. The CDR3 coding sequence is TGCGCCAGCAGCTTGGTTCGGACCACCGGGGAGCTGTTTTTT.